This T cell receptor beta chain was sequenced for a study of identical twins. This clonotype has a count of ten or more. Through template switching, a universal primer site was introduced, and the cDNA contained unique molecular identifiers. Each CDR3 protein gets one entry after TCRdb re-called the 5' RACE reads with MiXCR. The table shows some 790,000 distinct CDR3 sequences, with around a sixth occurring only once. These same records also appear under a second study, on T cells expressing NK-cell markers. This second study says: Eight donors were sequenced, of whom seven were HCMV-seropositive, while the remaining one was HCMV-seronegative.

The TCR was taken from a woman aged 18-30 years in good health. Source material: PBMCs.

The CDR3 protein is CSVTNTGELFF. The CDR3 coding sequence is TGCAGCGTAACGAACACCGGGGAGCTGTTTTTT. The gene calls are TRBV29-1 and TRBJ2-2; D call uncertain. Germline V gene lookup returns CDR1 SQVTM and CDR2 ANQGSEA. Trimming cost V 6 bases and J 0 bases, with 2 bases left between them. The CDR3 is 11 residues long.